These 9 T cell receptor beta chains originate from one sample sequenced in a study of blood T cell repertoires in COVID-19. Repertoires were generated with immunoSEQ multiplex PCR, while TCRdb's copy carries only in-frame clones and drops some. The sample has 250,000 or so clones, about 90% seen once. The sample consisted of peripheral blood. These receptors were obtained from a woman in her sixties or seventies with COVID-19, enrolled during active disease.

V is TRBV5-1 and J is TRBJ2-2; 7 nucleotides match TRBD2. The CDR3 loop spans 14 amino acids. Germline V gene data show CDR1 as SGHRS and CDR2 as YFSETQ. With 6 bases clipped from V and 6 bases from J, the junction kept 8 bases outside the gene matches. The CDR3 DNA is TGCGCCAGCACCGTGACTAGCCGGCCCGGGGAGCTGTTTTTT. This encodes CASTVTSRPGELFF.

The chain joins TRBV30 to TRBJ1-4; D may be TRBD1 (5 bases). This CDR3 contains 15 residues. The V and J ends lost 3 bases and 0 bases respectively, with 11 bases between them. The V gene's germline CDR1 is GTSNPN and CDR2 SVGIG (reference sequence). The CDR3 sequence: CAWRRGLSTNEKLFF. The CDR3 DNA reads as TGTGCCTGGAGGAGGGGACTTTCAACTAATGAAAAACTGTTTTTT.

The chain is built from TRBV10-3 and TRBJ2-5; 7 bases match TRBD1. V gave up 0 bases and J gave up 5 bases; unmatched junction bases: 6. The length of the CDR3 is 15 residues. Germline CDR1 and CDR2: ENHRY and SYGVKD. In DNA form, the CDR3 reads TGTGCCATCAGTGAGTCGGTGACAGGGCTCGAGACCCAGTACTTC. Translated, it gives CAISESVTGLETQYF.

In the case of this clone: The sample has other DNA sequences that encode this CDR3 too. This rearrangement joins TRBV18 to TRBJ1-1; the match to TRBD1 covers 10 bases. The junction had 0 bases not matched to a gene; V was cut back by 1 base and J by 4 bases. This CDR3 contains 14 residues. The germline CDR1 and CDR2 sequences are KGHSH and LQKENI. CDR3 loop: CASSPRTGGTEAFF. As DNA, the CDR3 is TGTGCCAGCTCACCACGGACAGGGGGCACTGAAGCTTTCTTT.

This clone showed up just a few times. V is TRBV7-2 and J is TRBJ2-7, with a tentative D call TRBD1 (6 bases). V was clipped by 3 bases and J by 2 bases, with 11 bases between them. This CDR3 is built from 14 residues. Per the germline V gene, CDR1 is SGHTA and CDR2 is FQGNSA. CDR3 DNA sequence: TGTGCCAGCAGCTTCGGGACAACCCCCTACGAGCAGTACTTC. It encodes CASSFGTTPYEQYF. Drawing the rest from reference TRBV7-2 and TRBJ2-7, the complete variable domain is GAGVSQSPSNKVTEKGKDVELRCDPISGHTALYWYRQSLGQGLEFLIYFQGNSAPDKSGLPSDRFSAERTGGSVSTLTIQRTQQEDSAVYLCASSFGTTPYEQYFGPGTRLTVT.

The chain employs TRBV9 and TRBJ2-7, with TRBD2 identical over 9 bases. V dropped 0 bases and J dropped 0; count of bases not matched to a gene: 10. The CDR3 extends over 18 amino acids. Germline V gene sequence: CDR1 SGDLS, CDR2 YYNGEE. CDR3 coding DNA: TGTGCCAGCAGCGTAGGCCTTGCGGGGGGGCCCGGCTCCTACGAGCAGTACTTC. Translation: CASSVGLAGGPGSYEQYF. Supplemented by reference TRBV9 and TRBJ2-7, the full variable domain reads DSGVTQTPKHLITATGQRVTLRCSPRSGDLSVYWYQQSLDQGLQFLIQYYNGEERAKGNILERFSAQQFPDLHSELNLSSLELGDSALYFCASSVGLAGGPGSYEQYFGPGTRLTVT.

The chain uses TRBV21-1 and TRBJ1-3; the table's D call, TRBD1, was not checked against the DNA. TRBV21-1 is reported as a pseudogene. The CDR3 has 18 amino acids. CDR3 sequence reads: CASSKSLEDRAKVPTIYF. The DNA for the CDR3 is TGTGCCAGCAGCAAATCGCTAGAGGACAGGGCCAAGGTTCCGACCATATATTTT.

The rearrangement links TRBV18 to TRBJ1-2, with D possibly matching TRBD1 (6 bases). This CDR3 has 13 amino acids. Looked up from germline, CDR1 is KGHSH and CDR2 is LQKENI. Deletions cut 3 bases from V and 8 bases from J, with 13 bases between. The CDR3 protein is CASSPEGDLGYTF. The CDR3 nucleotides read TGTGCCAGCTCACCTGAGGGGGACCTGGGCTACACCTTC.

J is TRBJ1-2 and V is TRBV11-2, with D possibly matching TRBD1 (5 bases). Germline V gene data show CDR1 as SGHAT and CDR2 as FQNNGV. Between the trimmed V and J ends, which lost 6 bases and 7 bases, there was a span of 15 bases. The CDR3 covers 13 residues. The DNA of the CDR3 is TGTGCCAGCAGTTTCACGGGGGAATCTGGCTACACCTTC. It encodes CASSFTGESGYTF.